The 5 T cell receptor beta chains in this list originate from one sample, sequenced in a study of tumor and adjacent non-tumor tissue in lung cancer. The template was RNA from unsorted bulk tissue. The library came from three nested PCR rounds adapted from ARM-PCR protocols. In TCRdb, the multiplex PCR reads were re-called with MiXCR into one record per CDR3 protein. The sample lists approximately 150,000 distinct CDR3 sequences, around 60% seen once, with 15% to 20% in the top ten. The sequenced material came from lung tumor tissue. The receptors derive from a man in his 60s with small cell lung cancer.

A word on this clonotype: One junction end disagrees with the germline gene, perhaps due to a read error. The chain employs TRBV5-5 and TRBJ1-1; TRBD1 matches at 9 bases. The CDR3 is 11 residues long. CDR1 and CDR2 from the germline V gene are SGHKS and YYEKEE (reference sequence). In DNA, the CDR3 is TGTGCCACCACTACAGGGGGCCTCGCTTCCTTT. Encoded protein: CATTTGGLASF.

To note about this clonotype: Relative to the germline gene, one junction end is altered; a read error may explain this. The J gene is TRBJ2-3, the V gene TRBV11-3, with D possibly TRBD2 on 5 matching bases. The CDR3 contains 14 residues. In germline, CDR1 is SGHNT, CDR2 YENEEA. The CDR3 region is CASGLVVYTDTQYF. The CDR3 DNA reads TGCGCCAGCGGCTTAGTGGTATACACAGATACGCAGTATTTT.

Regarding this clonotype: One junction end does not reproduce the germline sequence, and a read error may be involved. The chain links TRBV29-1 to TRBJ2-5, with D perhaps given as TRBD1 or TRBD2 (5 bases each). The CDR3 covers 14 residues. CDR1 SQVTM and CDR2 ANQGSEA come from the germline V gene. CDR3 in DNA: TGCAGCGTGGATAAGAGGGGCCGCCAAGAGGCCCAGTACTTC. Translated: CSVDKRGRQEAQYF.

Regarding this clonotype: At one end the junction does not follow the germline gene, possibly because of a read error. The gene calls are TRBV29-1 and TRBJ2-1, with a tentative D call TRBD2 (6 bases). Germline V gene lookup returns CDR1 SQVTM and CDR2 ANQGSEA. The CDR3 consists of 15 residues. DNA of the CDR3: TGCAGCGCTGTAATTATATCGCTAGCGAGTAATGAGGAGTTCTTC. Amino acids: CSAVIISLASNEEFF.

This clonotype has a count of ten or more. The chain couples TRBV20-1 to TRBJ2-7; 7 nucleotides match TRBD2. The V gene end was trimmed by 3 bases and the J gene end by 0 bases; junction bases not matched to a gene: 11. Germline V gives CDR1 DFQATT, CDR2 SNEGSKA (reference sequence). CDR3 length equals 16 residues. As DNA, the CDR3 is TGCAGTGCTAGCGCAACGACTAGCTGGGACTCCTACGAGCAGTACTTC. It is translated as CSASATTSWDSYEQYF.